Presented here are 20 T cell receptor beta chains from one specimen sequenced in a study of blood T cell repertoires in COVID-19. The method was immunoSEQ multiplex PCR; TCRdb's version includes in-frame clones alone and lacks a portion of them. The data hold over 30,000 clones, with roughly three quarters observed a single time. The material sequenced was peripheral blood. All receptors derive from a human donor in a cohort sampled during active COVID-19.

CDR3 sequence reads: CAWSVLTPLAGGPNEQFF. CDR3 DNA sequence: TGTGCCTGGAGTGTACTCACACCGCTAGCGGGAGGGCCGAATGAGCAGTTCTTC. The chain recombines TRBV30 with TRBJ2-1; 12 bases fit TRBD2. V shed 0 bases and J 7 bases; nucleotides not matched to a gene: 13. The CDR3 has 18 residues. Looked up from germline, CDR1 is GTSNPN and CDR2 is SVGIG (reference sequence).

J is TRBJ1-6 and V is TRBV24-1; the D is unclear. The CDR3 has 19 amino acids. CDR1 is KGHDR, CDR2 SFDVKD, per germline. V was trimmed by 12 bases and J by 1 base, leaving 27 bases between them. CDR3 protein: CAYLFRGAACGSYNSPLHF. In nucleotides, the CDR3 is TGTGCCTACCTGTTCCGGGGAGCAGCGTGTGGTTCCTATAATTCACCCCTCCACTTT.

The chain combines TRBV9 with TRBJ2-5; 10 bases align to TRBD1. Trimming cost V 3 bases and J 3 bases; bases outside gene matches: 8. Germline V lookup: CDR1 SGDLS, CDR2 YYNGEE. The CDR3 spans 16 residues. The CDR3 DNA reads as TGTGCCAGCAGCGGCAGGACAGGGGGTCAAGAAGAGACCCAGTACTTC. Amino acid sequence: CASSGRTGGQEETQYF.

The genes are TRBV30 and TRBJ1-5, with D tentatively TRBD1 (5 bases). The CDR3 runs to 13 residues. In germline, CDR1 is GTSNPN, CDR2 SVGIG (reference sequence). Deletions cut 1 base from V and 5 bases from J, with 9 bases between. CDR3 nucleotide sequence: TGTGCCTGGAGTGGCGGGGGGGATCAGCCCCAGCATTTT. Translating it yields CAWSGGGDQPQHF.

This chain joins TRBV5-1 and TRBJ1-6; no definite D call. Trimming cost V 4 bases and J 3 bases, with 8 bases left between them. CDR3 size: 14 residues. CDR1 is SGHRS and CDR2 is YFSETQ in the germline V gene. The CDR3 sequence is CASSEQDYNSPLHF. CDR3 nucleotide sequence: TGCGCCAGCAGCGAGCAGGACTATAATTCACCCCTCCACTTT.

The chain uses TRBV27 and TRBJ1-5, with 7 nucleotides matching TRBD1. V trimming: 2 bases; J trimming: 0 bases; junction bases outside the gene matches: 7. CDR1 is MNHEY and CDR2 is SMNVEV in the germline V gene (reference sequence). CDR3 length: 17 residues. The CDR3, as DNA: TGTGCCAGCAGTTTACGCGGGACAGCCTATAGCAATCAGCCCCAGCATTTT. This translates into CASSLRGTAYSNQPQHF.

This clone was counted between two and nine times. The chain has TRBV27 and TRBJ1-1, with 7 bases matching TRBD1. The germline CDR1 and CDR2 sequences are MNHEY and SMNVEV (reference sequence). CDR3 length: 14 amino acids. V gave up 3 bases and J gave up 3 bases; unmatched junction bases: 4. Here the CDR3 DNA reads TGTGCCAGCAGTTTGCAGGGGGAAGACACTGAAGCTTTCTTT. Translating it yields CASSLQGEDTEAFF.

This chain links TRBV30 with TRBJ2-1, with D possibly matching TRBD2 (6 bases). Germline V lookup: CDR1 GTSNPN, CDR2 SVGIG (reference sequence). The V and J ends lost 0 bases and 9 bases respectively, with 24 bases between them. The CDR3 is 17 residues long. CDR3 DNA sequence: TGTGCCTGGAGTGTTAGCGGCCGTAGGGGTAAGCCTGGTGAGCAGTTCTTC. Translation: CAWSVSGRRGKPGEQFF.

This clone was picked up one time. The V and J genes are TRBV11-3 and TRBJ2-3, with TRBD2 matching 8 bases. The CDR3 has 16 residues. Germline CDR1 is SGHNT and CDR2 is YENEEA. The V gene end was trimmed by 5 bases and the J gene end by 1 base; junction bases not matched to a gene: 8. CDR3 residues: CASSTGGGLGTDTQYF. CDR3 nucleotide sequence: TGTGCCAGCAGCACCGGGGGGGGCTTGGGCACAGATACGCAGTATTTT.

The rearrangement links TRBV23-1 to TRBJ2-7; 8 nucleotides agree with TRBD1. TRBV23-1 is an open reading frame, and its role is uncertain. With V trimmed by 8 bases and J by 12 bases, 9 bases remained unmatched. This CDR3 has 11 residues. CDR3 coding DNA: TGCGCCAGCGGGCCAGACAGGGGTGCGTACTTC. Residues: CASGPDRGAYF.

This clone was recorded a few times. The gene calls are TRBV6-2 or TRBV6-3 and TRBJ1-1; D gene ambiguous. Trimming removed 5 bases from V and 1 base from J, with 14 bases in between. Germline CDR1 reads MNHEY; CDR2 reads SVGEGT. This CDR3 region has 15 residues. The chain's CDR3 is CASSSPGGWNTEAFF. DNA of the CDR3: TGTGCCAGCAGTAGCCCCGGAGGGTGGAACACTGAAGCTTTCTTT.

The genes are TRBV18 and TRBJ2-1, with TRBD1 identical over 9 bases. The CDR3 consists of 15 residues. Germline-derived CDR1 and CDR2 are KGHSH and LQKENI. V shed 3 bases, J shed 4 bases, and the junction held 4 bases outside the gene matches. The CDR3 sequence is CASSPRTGEYNEQFF. The CDR3, as DNA: TGTGCCAGCTCACCGCGGACAGGGGAATACAATGAGCAGTTCTTC.

This chain uses TRBV28 with TRBJ1-5; no firm D call. The CDR3 is 14 residues long. V gave up 4 bases and J gave up 9 bases, with 16 bases separating them. Germline V gives CDR1 MDHEN, CDR2 SYDVKM. The chain's CDR3 is CASSSIGPGRPQHF. The CDR3 coding sequence is TGTGCCAGCAGTTCTATTGGGCCCGGAAGGCCCCAGCATTTT.

J is TRBJ2-3 and V is TRBV9; D is undetermined. This CDR3 has 15 amino acids. The germline V gene has CDR1 SGDLS and CDR2 YYNGEE. Trimming stripped 3 bases from V and 4 bases from J, with 15 bases between. Here the CDR3 reads CASSDSPYGADTQYF. Written as DNA, the CDR3 is TGTGCCAGCAGCGATAGCCCCTATGGCGCAGATACGCAGTATTTT.

In its sample, this clone was seen a few times. DNA of the CDR3: TGTGCCAGCAGCTGGGGGGGGCGGTGGCAAGAGACCCAGTACTTC. Translated, it gives CASSWGGRWQETQYF. The chain uses TRBV7-8 and TRBJ2-5; D perhaps matches TRBD2 (7 bases). V dropped 4 bases and J dropped 2 bases, with 14 bases sitting between them. Germline V lookup: CDR1 SGHVS, CDR2 FQNEAQ. CDR3 size: 15 residues. The full variable domain, rest sourced from reference TRBV7-8 and TRBJ2-5, is GAGVSQSPRYKVAKRGQDVALRCDPISGHVSLFWYQQALGQGPEFLTYFQNEAQLDKSGLPSDRFFAERPEGSVSTLKIQRTQQEDSAVYLCASSWGGRWQETQYFGPGTRLLVL.

By sample fraction, this clone is medium-sized. The chain couples TRBV9 to TRBJ2-7; unclear D gene. The CDR3 extends over 15 amino acids. The germline CDR1 and CDR2 sequences are SGDLS and YYNGEE. The V and J ends lost 4 bases and 3 bases respectively, with 17 bases between them. CDR3 loop: CASSPRPLENYEQYF. CDR3 bases: TGTGCCAGCAGCCCCCGGCCTCTAGAGAACTACGAGCAGTACTTC. Filled out from reference TRBV9 and TRBJ2-7, the complete variable domain reads DSGVTQTPKHLITATGQRVTLRCSPRSGDLSVYWYQQSLDQGLQFLIQYYNGEERAKGNILERFSAQQFPDLHSELNLSSLELGDSALYFCASSPRPLENYEQYFGPGTRLTVT.

V gene TRBV7-2 combines with J gene TRBJ2-7; 7 nucleotides align to TRBD1. Germline assignment: CDR1 SGHTA and CDR2 FQGNSA. Unmatched junction bases numbered 2, after V lost 1 base and J lost 2 bases. The CDR3 is 14 amino acids. The CDR3, as DNA: TGTGCCAGCAGCTTAGGCCAGGGGGCCTACGAGCAGTACTTC. Amino acids: CASSLGQGAYEQYF. The variable domain in full, completed from reference TRBV7-2 and TRBJ2-7, reads GAGVSQSPSNKVTEKGKDVELRCDPISGHTALYWYRQSLGQGLEFLIYFQGNSAPDKSGLPSDRFSAERTGGSVSTLTIQRTQQEDSAVYLCASSLGQGAYEQYFGPGTRLTVT.

This clone showed up just once. The chain employs TRBV6-5 and TRBJ2-1; no reliable D call. CDR1 and CDR2 (germline): MNHEY, SVGAGI. The ends were cut back, 2 bases at V and 0 bases at J, with 8 bases in the middle. CDR3 length: 15 amino acids. The CDR3 spells CASSYDPSSYNEQFF. The CDR3 region has the DNA TGTGCCAGCAGTTACGACCCTAGCTCCTACAATGAGCAGTTCTTC.

The chain links TRBV5-1 to TRBJ1-1, with D tentatively TRBD1 (6 bases). This CDR3 is built from 12 residues. CDR1 and CDR2 (germline): SGHRS, YFSETQ. V gave up 3 bases and J gave up 7 bases, with 10 bases separating them. For the CDR3, the DNA is TGCGCCAGCAGCTATGGACAGAGTGAAGCTTTCTTT. Its protein is CASSYGQSEAFF.

The chain carries TRBV9 and TRBJ2-7; the match to TRBD1 covers 8 bases. Looked up from germline, CDR1 is SGDLS and CDR2 is YYNGEE. The CDR3 runs 14 residues. With V trimmed by 2 bases and J by 4 bases, 5 bases remained unmatched. This CDR3 reads CASSVRDRSYEQYF. CDR3 bases: TGTGCCAGCAGCGTCCGGGACAGGAGTTACGAGCAGTACTTC.